These T cell receptor beta chains were read from a single sample in a study of yellow fever vaccine responses in identical twins. TCRdb re-called the RT-PCR reads through MiXCR, storing one row per CDR3 protein. The sample lists about 13,000 distinct CDR3 sequences; 84% were seen once. The specimen comprised T cells from blood (PBMCs), unsorted or a sorted subset (not recorded which), sampled before or after yellow fever vaccination (not recorded which). The receptors were sampled from a woman aged 18-30 years who received the yellow fever vaccine. Both conserved end residues are trimmed from each CDR3. Fields, in order: J gene, V gene, D gene, CDR3 protein. A D gene is named only where the DNA matches it firmly.

J gene: TRBJ1-4
V gene: TRBV29-1
D gene: .
CDR3 protein: SVAADELGEKLF

J gene: TRBJ2-5
V gene: TRBV7-9
D gene: TRBD1
CDR3 protein: ASSPRQGWETQY

J gene: TRBJ2-1
V gene: TRBV10-3
D gene: .
CDR3 protein: AISVKDNEQF

J gene: TRBJ2-5
V gene: TRBV19
D gene: .
CDR3 protein: ASSIRGPGWTQY

J gene: TRBJ2-1
V gene: TRBV4-3
D gene: TRBD2
CDR3 protein: ASSQIGTSVNEQF

J gene: TRBJ2-1
V gene: TRBV5-1
D gene: TRBD2
CDR3 protein: ASSLAASGRSNEQF

J gene: TRBJ2-7
V gene: TRBV4-1
D gene: .
CDR3 protein: ASMGEYYEQY

J gene: TRBJ2-3
V gene: TRBV2
D gene: .
CDR3 protein: ASSEAGKTYPDTQY

J gene: TRBJ1-5
V gene: TRBV15
D gene: .
CDR3 protein: ATSRDRNSNQPQH

J gene: TRBJ2-1
V gene: TRBV15
D gene: TRBD2
CDR3 protein: ATSRRGGTSGRNEQF

J gene: TRBJ2-2
V gene: TRBV2
D gene: TRBD1
CDR3 protein: ASSGDSTTGELF

J gene: TRBJ2-1
V gene: TRBV15
D gene: TRBD2
CDR3 protein: PPGGYNEQF

J gene: TRBJ2-7
V gene: TRBV6-5
D gene: .
CDR3 protein: ASSYTSYEQY

J gene: TRBJ2-6
V gene: TRBV10-3
D gene: .
CDR3 protein: AISEGSGANVLT

J gene: TRBJ1-3
V gene: TRBV30
D gene: .
CDR3 protein: AWSWDTSGNTIY

J gene: TRBJ2-5
V gene: TRBV11-3
D gene: TRBD1
CDR3 protein: ASSPGTGGGETQY

J gene: TRBJ2-1
V gene: TRBV6-1
D gene: TRBD2
CDR3 protein: ASSESGGGAFDEQF

J gene: TRBJ2-1
V gene: TRBV2
D gene: .
CDR3 protein: ASSRDQGEEQF

J gene: TRBJ2-7
V gene: TRBV5-1
D gene: .
CDR3 protein: ASSLGRNEQY

J gene: TRBJ2-2
V gene: TRBV20-1
D gene: .
CDR3 protein: SARALVGYTGELF

J gene: TRBJ2-3
V gene: TRBV13
D gene: TRBD2
CDR3 protein: ALGLAGVTDTQY

J gene: TRBJ2-1
V gene: TRBV4-3
D gene: .
CDR3 protein: ASSQASLSSYNEQF

J gene: TRBJ2-7
V gene: TRBV11-3
D gene: .
CDR3 protein: ASSSGPYEQY

J gene: TRBJ2-2
V gene: TRBV13
D gene: .
CDR3 protein: ASSSTPIQTTGELF

J gene: TRBJ1-5
V gene: TRBV6-2/TRBV6-3
D gene: .
CDR3 protein: ASSYSYQPQH

J gene: TRBJ2-7
V gene: TRBV7-6
D gene: .
CDR3 protein: ASSLAAGMDEQY

J gene: TRBJ1-1
V gene: TRBV6-1
D gene: .
CDR3 protein: ASSPGRGSAEAF

J gene: TRBJ2-1
V gene: TRBV4-3
D gene: TRBD1
CDR3 protein: ASSLYDPLTGGDEQF

J gene: TRBJ2-2
V gene: TRBV4-1
D gene: .
CDR3 protein: ASSQLGGTGELF

J gene: TRBJ2-1
V gene: TRBV10-1
D gene: .
CDR3 protein: ASSRRATRSLGSYNEQF